This passage covers 13 T cell receptor beta chains from one sample sequenced in a study of blood T cell repertoires in COVID-19. Assay: immunoSEQ multiplex PCR; the TCRdb copy retains only in-frame clones and omits some. The sample holds approximately 77,000 clones, roughly 85% seen once. The sequenced material came from peripheral blood. Receptors were obtained from a man aged 25 to 40 with acute or convalescent COVID-19.

The chain carries TRBV20-1 and TRBJ1-6; D ambiguous. V lost 3 bases, J lost 6 bases, and 15 bases lay in between. CDR1 and CDR2 from the germline V gene are DFQATT and SNEGSKA (reference sequence). This CDR3 contains 15 residues. DNA for the CDR3: TGCAGTGCTAGTACAGAGTCCGGCCGTAATTCACCCCTCCACTTT. Protein product: CSASTESGRNSPLHF.

The chain recombines TRBV7-9 with TRBJ2-5, with a weak D call TRBD2 (6 bases). V lost 3 bases and J 3 bases, leaving 20 bases between the germline ends. The CDR3 length is 17 residues. CDR1 SEHNR and CDR2 FQNEAQ come from the germline V gene (reference sequence). DNA for the CDR3: TGTGCCAGCAGCTTGCGCCTTGGGGGGAGGCCTGAAGAGACCCAGTACTTC. Encoded protein: CASSLRLGGRPEETQYF.

The V and J genes are TRBV5-4 and TRBJ2-2; weak D call: TRBD1 (5 bases). Between the trimmed V and J ends, which lost 0 bases and 7 bases, there was a span of 13 bases. Germline V gives CDR1 SGHNT, CDR2 YYREEE (reference sequence). This CDR3 comprises 15 residues. The CDR3 DNA follows: TGTGCCAGCAGCTTGGGGCAGGGAATGGGCGGGGAGCTGTTTTTT. Translated: CASSLGQGMGGELFF.

CDR3 coding DNA: TGTGCCAGCAGCTTACAACCGGGACAGGACTACGAGCAGTACTTC. Translation gives CASSLQPGQDYEQYF. V usage is TRBV11-3 and J usage is TRBJ2-7; 8 positions match TRBD1. After removal of 2 bases from V and 3 bases from J, the junction contained 6 bases not matched to a gene. Germline CDR1 and CDR2: SGHNT and YENEEA. The CDR3 sequence is 15 residues long.

The chain employs TRBV7-2 and TRBJ1-1; D call uncertain. This CDR3 contains 14 residues. The V end lost 1 base, the J end lost 5 bases, and 11 bases lay between the germline ends. Germline-derived CDR1 and CDR2 are SGHTA and FQGNSA. The CDR3 nucleotides are TGTGCCAGCAGCTTAGACCCGGGTTCGACTGAAGCTTTCTTT. As protein: CASSLDPGSTEAFF.

This clone was recorded once. This chain uses TRBV6-5 with TRBJ1-1, with no clear D. CDR3 length: 14 residues. Germline-derived CDR1 and CDR2 are MNHEY and SVGAGI. Trimming removed 7 bases at V and 5 bases at J, with 17 bases between. CDR3 sequence: CASTISHELTEAFF. The CDR3 nucleotides are TGTGCCAGCACAATATCCCATGAACTTACTGAAGCTTTCTTT.

This clone was detected only a few times. This chain connects TRBV11-2 to TRBJ2-7; unclear D gene. Per germline, CDR1 SGHAT and CDR2 FQNNGV. This CDR3 has 12 amino acids. Between the trimmed V and J ends, which lost 1 base and 3 bases, there was a span of 4 bases. The CDR3 region is CASSLGDYEQYF. Written as DNA, the CDR3 is TGTGCCAGCAGCTTAGGAGACTACGAGCAGTACTTC.

The chain has TRBV27 and TRBJ2-3; 7 bases map to TRBD1. Trimming at V came to 7 bases and at J to 2 bases, leaving 6 bases not matched to a gene. Germline V lookup: CDR1 MNHEY, CDR2 SMNVEV (reference sequence). There are 14 residues in the CDR3. Here the CDR3 reads CASTDRAPTDTQYF. CDR3 bases: TGTGCCAGCACAGACAGGGCCCCCACAGATACGCAGTATTTT.

The chain recombines TRBV7-2 with TRBJ2-7; D may be TRBD2 (6 bases). CDR3 length equals 12 residues. Germline V gene sequence: CDR1 SGHTA, CDR2 FQGNSA. V was shortened by 4 bases and J by 4 bases, with 8 bases between the two germline ends. The CDR3 region has the DNA TGTGCCAGCAGCTCCCGGGAGTACGAGCAGTACTTC. Protein sequence: CASSSREYEQYF.

V usage is TRBV7-2 and J usage is TRBJ2-3; the match to TRBD1 covers 10 bases. Germline V CDR1 and CDR2: SGHTA, FQGNSA. J lost 3 bases, V lost 3 bases, and 12 bases had no gene match. This CDR3 comprises 18 residues. CDR3 in amino acids: CASSFKWNPGQGTDTQYF. In DNA, the CDR3 is TGTGCCAGCAGCTTTAAATGGAACCCGGGACAGGGGACAGATACGCAGTATTTT.

V usage is TRBV19 and J usage is TRBJ1-2; D perhaps matches TRBD1 (5 bases). CDR1 is LNHDA and CDR2 is SQIVND in the germline V gene (reference sequence). V dropped 9 bases and J dropped 12 bases, with 29 bases sitting between them. CDR3 length: 15 amino acids. This CDR3 is CASRLSGQGSLENTF. CDR3 DNA sequence: TGTGCCAGCCGCCTTTCAGGGCAGGGCAGTCTAGAAAACACCTTC.

This chain links TRBV27 with TRBJ2-1, with TRBD2 matching over 7 bases. Germline V CDR1 and CDR2: MNHEY, SMNVEV (reference sequence). V lost 2 bases to trimming and J lost 3 bases; unmatched junction nucleotides: 7. The CDR3 is 16 residues long. The CDR3 is CASSLGLGRRYNEQFF. The DNA for the CDR3 is TGTGCCAGCAGTTTAGGGCTCGGGAGGCGCTACAATGAGCAGTTCTTC.

This sequence joins TRBV5-4 and TRBJ2-3, with TRBD1 identical over 9 bases. Germline CDR1 reads SGHNT; CDR2 reads YYREEE (reference sequence). J gave up 2 bases and V 2 bases, and 6 bases lay outside the gene matches. The CDR3 contains 16 residues. The CDR3 loop is CASSFPGQGPTDTQYF. CDR3 bases: TGTGCCAGCAGCTTCCCCGGACAGGGGCCCACAGATACGCAGTATTTT. Full variable domain (missing parts from reference TRBV5-4 and TRBJ2-3): ETGVTQSPTHLIKTRGQQVTLRCSSQSGHNTVSWYQQALGQGPQFIFQYYREEENGRGNFPPRFSGLQFPNYSSELNVNALELDDSALYLCASSFPGQGPTDTQYFGPGTRLTVL.